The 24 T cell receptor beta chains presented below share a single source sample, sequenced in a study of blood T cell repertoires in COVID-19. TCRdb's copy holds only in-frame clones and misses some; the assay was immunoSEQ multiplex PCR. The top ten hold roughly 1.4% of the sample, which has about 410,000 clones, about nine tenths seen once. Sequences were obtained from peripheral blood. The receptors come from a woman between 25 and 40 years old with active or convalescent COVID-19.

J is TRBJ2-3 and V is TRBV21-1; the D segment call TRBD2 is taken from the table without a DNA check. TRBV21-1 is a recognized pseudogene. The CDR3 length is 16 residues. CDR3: CASSPIAGGSTDTQYF. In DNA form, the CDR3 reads TGTGCCAGCAGCCCGATAGCGGGAGGTTCAACAGATACGCAGTATTTT.

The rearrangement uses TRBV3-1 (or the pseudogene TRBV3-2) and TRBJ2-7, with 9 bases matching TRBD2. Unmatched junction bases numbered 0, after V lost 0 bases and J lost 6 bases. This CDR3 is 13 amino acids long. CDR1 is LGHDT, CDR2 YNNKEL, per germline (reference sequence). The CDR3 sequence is CASSQELAGEQYF. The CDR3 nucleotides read TGTGCCAGCAGCCAAGAACTAGCGGGCGAGCAGTACTTC.

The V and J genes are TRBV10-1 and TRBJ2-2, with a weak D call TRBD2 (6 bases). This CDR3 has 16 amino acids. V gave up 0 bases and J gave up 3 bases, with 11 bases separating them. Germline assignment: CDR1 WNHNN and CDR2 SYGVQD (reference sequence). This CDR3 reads CASSESPLADTGELFF. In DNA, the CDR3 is TGCGCCAGCAGTGAGTCTCCGTTAGCGGACACCGGGGAGCTGTTTTTT.

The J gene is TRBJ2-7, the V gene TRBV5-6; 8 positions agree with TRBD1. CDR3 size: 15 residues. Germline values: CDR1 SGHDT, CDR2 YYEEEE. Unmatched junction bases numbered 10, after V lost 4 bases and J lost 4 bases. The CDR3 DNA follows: TGTGCCAGCAGCCGAACGACAGGGGTGGAGTACGAGCAGTACTTC. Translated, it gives CASSRTTGVEYEQYF. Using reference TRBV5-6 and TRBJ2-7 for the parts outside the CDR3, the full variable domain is DAGVTQSPTHLIKTRGQQVTLRCSPKSGHDTVSWYQQALGQGPQFIFQYYEEEERQRGNFPDRFSGHQFPNYSSELNVNALLLGDSALYLCASSRTTGVEYEQYFGPGTRLTVT.

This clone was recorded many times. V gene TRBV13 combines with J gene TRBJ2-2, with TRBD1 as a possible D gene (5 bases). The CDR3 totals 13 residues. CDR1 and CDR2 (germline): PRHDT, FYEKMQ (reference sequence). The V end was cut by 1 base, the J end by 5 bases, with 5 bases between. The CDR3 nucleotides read TGTGCCAGCAGCTTAGAGGGGACCGGGGAGCTGTTTTTT. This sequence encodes CASSLEGTGELFF.

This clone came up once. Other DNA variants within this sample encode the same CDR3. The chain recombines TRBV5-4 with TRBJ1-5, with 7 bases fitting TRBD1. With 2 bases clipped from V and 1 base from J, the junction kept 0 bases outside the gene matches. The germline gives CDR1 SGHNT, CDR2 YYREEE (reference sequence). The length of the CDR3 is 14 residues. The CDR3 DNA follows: TGTGCCAGCAGCTTACAGGGGAGCAATCAGCCCCAGCATTTT. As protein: CASSLQGSNQPQHF.

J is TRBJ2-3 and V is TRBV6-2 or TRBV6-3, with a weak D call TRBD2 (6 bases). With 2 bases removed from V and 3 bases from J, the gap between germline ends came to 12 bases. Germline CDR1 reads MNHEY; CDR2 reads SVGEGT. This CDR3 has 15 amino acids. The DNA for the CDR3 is TGTGCCAGCAGTTACATGGGAGCGGGTACAGATACGCAGTATTTT. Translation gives CASSYMGAGTDTQYF.

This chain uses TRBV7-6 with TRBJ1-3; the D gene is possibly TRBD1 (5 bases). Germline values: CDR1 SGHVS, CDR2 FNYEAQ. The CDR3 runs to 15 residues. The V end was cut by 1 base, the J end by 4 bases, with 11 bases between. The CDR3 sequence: CASSLEWGLGNTIYF. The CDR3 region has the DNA TGTGCCAGCAGCTTAGAGTGGGGCTTAGGAAACACCATATATTTT.

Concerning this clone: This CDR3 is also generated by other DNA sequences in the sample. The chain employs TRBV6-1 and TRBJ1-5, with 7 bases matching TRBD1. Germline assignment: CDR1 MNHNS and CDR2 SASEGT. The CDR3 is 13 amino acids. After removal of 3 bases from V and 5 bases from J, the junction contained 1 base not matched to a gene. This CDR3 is CASSEQGDQPQHF. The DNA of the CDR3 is TGTGCCAGCAGTGAGCAGGGGGATCAGCCCCAGCATTTT.

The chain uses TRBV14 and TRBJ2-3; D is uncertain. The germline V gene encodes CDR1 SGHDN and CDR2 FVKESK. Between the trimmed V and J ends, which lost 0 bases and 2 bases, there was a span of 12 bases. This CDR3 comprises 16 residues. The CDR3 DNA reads TGTGCCAGCAGCCAAGATTTTGACTGGTCCACAGATACGCAGTATTTT. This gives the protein CASSQDFDWSTDTQYF.

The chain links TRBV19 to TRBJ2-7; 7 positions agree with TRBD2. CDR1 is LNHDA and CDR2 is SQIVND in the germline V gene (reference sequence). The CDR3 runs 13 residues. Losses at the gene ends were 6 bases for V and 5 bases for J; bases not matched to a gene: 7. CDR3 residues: CASRRASGNEQYF. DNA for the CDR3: TGTGCCAGTAGAAGGGCTAGCGGTAACGAGCAGTACTTC.

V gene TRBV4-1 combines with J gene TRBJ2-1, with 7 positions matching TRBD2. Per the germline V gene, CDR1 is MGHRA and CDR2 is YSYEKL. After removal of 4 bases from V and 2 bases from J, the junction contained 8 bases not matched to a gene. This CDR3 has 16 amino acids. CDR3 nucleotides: TGCGCCAGCAGCCTGAGGGAGCGGGGCACCTACAATGAGCAGTTCTTC. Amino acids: CASSLRERGTYNEQFF.

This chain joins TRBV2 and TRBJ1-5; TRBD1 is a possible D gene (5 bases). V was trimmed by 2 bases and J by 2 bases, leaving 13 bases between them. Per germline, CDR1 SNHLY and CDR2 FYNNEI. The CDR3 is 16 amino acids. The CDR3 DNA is TGTGCCAGCAGTGAATTTCAGGGTTTAGGCAATCAGCCCCAGCATTTT. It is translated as CASSEFQGLGNQPQHF.

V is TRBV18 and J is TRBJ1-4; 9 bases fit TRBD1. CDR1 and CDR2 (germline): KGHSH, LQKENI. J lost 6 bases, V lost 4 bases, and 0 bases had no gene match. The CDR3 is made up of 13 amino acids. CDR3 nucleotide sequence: TGTGCCAGCTCACGACAGGGGGATGAAAAACTGTTTTTT. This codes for CASSRQGDEKLFF.

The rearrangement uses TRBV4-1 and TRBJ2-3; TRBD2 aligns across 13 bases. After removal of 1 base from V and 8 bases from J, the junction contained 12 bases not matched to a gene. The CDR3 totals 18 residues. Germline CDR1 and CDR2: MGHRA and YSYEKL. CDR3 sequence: CASSQASVLAGGLGTQYF. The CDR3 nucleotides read TGCGCCAGCAGCCAAGCTTCCGTACTAGCGGGGGGGCTCGGTACGCAGTATTTT.

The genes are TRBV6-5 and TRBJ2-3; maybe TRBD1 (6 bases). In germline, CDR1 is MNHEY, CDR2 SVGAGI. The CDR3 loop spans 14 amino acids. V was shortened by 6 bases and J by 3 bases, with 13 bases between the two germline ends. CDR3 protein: CASSAFTGTDTQYF. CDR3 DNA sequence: TGTGCCAGCAGCGCCTTCACAGGGACAGATACGCAGTATTTT.

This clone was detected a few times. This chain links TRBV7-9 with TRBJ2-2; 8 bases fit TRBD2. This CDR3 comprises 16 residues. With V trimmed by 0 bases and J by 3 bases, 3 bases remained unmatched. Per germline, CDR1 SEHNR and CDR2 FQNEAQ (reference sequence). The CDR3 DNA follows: TGTGCCAGCAGCTTAGCTAGCGGGGCGTACACCGGGGAGCTGTTTTTT. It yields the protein CASSLASGAYTGELFF.

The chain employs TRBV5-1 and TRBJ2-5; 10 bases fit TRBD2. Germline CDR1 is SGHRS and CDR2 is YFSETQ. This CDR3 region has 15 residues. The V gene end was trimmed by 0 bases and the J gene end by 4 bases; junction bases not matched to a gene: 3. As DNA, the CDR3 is TGCGCCAGCAGCTTGGAGCGGGGGGGCGGAGAGACCCAGTACTTC. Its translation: CASSLERGGGETQYF.

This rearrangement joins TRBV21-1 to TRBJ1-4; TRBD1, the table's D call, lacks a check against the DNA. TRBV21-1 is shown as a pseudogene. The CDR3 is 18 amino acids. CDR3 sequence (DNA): TGTGCCAGCAGCAATAAAGAGCATAGGGGAAAAACTAATGAAAAACTGTTTTTT. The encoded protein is CASSNKEHRGKTNEKLFF.

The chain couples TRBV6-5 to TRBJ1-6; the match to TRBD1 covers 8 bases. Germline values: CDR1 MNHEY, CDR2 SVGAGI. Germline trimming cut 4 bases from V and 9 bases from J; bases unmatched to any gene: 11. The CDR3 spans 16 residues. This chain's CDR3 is CASSSQGAPGRSPLHF. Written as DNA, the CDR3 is TGTGCCAGCAGTTCCCAGGGGGCACCTGGACGTTCACCCCTCCACTTT.

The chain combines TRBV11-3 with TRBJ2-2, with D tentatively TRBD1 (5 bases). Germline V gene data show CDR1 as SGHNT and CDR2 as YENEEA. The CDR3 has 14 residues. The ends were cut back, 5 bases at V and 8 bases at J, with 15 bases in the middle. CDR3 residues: CASSQWGGKGELFF. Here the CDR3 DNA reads TGTGCCAGCAGCCAGTGGGGCGGAAAAGGGGAGCTGTTTTTT.

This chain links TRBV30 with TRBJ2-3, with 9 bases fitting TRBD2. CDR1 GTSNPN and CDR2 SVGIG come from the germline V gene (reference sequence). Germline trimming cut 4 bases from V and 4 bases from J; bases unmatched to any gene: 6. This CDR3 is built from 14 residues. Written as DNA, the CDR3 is TGTGCCTGGAACCCGGGACTAGCAGCAGATACGCAGTATTTT. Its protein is CAWNPGLAADTQYF.

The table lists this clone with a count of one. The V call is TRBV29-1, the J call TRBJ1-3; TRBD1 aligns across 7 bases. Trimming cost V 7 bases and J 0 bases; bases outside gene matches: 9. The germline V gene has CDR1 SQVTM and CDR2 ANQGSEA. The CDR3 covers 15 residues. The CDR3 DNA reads TGCAGCGCCCGACAGGGCCCTGCCTCTGGAAACACCATATATTTT. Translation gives CSARQGPASGNTIYF.

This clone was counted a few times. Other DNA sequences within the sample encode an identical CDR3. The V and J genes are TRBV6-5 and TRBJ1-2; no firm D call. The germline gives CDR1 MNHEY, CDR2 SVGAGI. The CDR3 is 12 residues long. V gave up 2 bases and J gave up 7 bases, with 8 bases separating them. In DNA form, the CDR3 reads TGTGCCAGCAGTTACGGCGGAAGTGGCTACACCTTC. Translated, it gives CASSYGGSGYTF.